Shown below are 31 T cell receptor beta chains from a single sample sequenced in a study of blood T cell repertoires in COVID-19. Measured with immunoSEQ multiplex PCR; TCRdb has only the in-frame clones, and not every one. The data contain 330,000 or so clones, approximately 90% of them singletons. The sequencing sample was made of peripheral blood. These receptors were taken from a man under 40 with COVID-19, enrolled during active disease.

The chain uses TRBV6-6 and TRBJ1-2; a weak D match, TRBD1 (6 bases). This CDR3 has 13 residues. Trimming stripped 2 bases from V and 5 bases from J, with 9 bases between. Per the germline V gene, CDR1 is MNHNY and CDR2 is SVGAGI (reference sequence). The CDR3 here is CASSYRTGYGYTF. The CDR3 DNA is TGTGCCAGCAGTTACCGCACAGGGTATGGCTACACCTTC.

This clone was seen a handful of times. V gene TRBV7-2 combines with J gene TRBJ2-1; TRBD2 matches 11 bases. CDR1 is SGHTA and CDR2 is FQGNSA in the germline V gene. This CDR3 spans 17 amino acids. The V segment lost 5 bases and the J segment 7 bases; nucleotides outside the gene matches: 13. CDR3 loop: CASSVTRSGRAVNEQFF. For the CDR3, the DNA is TGTGCCAGCAGCGTTACCCGTAGCGGGAGGGCCGTGAATGAGCAGTTCTTC.

This chain uses TRBV19 with TRBJ1-1; D gene unclear. The V and J ends lost 3 bases and 1 base respectively, with 9 bases between them. The CDR3 totals 14 residues. Germline V gives CDR1 LNHDA, CDR2 SQIVND (reference sequence). CDR3 sequence (DNA): TGTGCCAGTAGTATGTTCCCAGGGAACACTGAAGCTTTCTTT. It yields the protein CASSMFPGNTEAFF.

The chain is built from TRBV27 and TRBJ1-4; D uncertain. Germline values: CDR1 MNHEY, CDR2 SMNVEV (reference sequence). V was clipped by 2 bases and J by 6 bases, with 10 bases between them. This CDR3 has 14 residues. CDR3 in amino acids: CASSLLSAHEKLFF. CDR3 nucleotides: TGTGCCAGCAGTTTACTAAGTGCCCATGAAAAACTGTTTTTT.

The chain links TRBV28 to TRBJ2-7, with TRBD2 as a possible D gene (6 bases). The CDR3 contains 15 residues. Trimming took off 1 base at V and 3 bases at J, with 13 bases between the two ends. The V gene's germline CDR1 is MDHEN and CDR2 SYDVKM. The CDR3 is CASSLSTDYYYEQYF. The CDR3 nucleotides are TGTGCCAGCAGTTTATCAACGGACTACTACTACGAGCAGTACTTC.

J is TRBJ2-5 and V is TRBV15; D possibly corresponds to TRBD2 (6 bases). CDR3 length: 16 residues. V lost 5 bases and J 3 bases, leaving 19 bases between the germline ends. The germline V gene has CDR1 LNHNV and CDR2 YYDKDF (reference sequence). CDR3 amino acids: CATSGLRGGAKETQYF. CDR3 nucleotides: TGTGCCACCAGCGGTTTACGCGGCGGGGCAAAAGAGACCCAGTACTTC.

In its sample, this clone was seen once. This rearrangement joins TRBV5-1 to TRBJ1-3, with D possibly TRBD1 on 6 matching bases. Trimming stripped 1 base from V and 3 bases from J, with 8 bases between. The CDR3 extends over 14 amino acids. Germline V gene lookup returns CDR1 SGHRS and CDR2 YFSETQ. For the CDR3, the DNA is TGCGCCAGCAGCTTGACAGGGAATGGAAACACCATATATTTT. This gives the protein CASSLTGNGNTIYF.

The CDR3 loop reads CASSLVAGGYYEQYF. In DNA form, the CDR3 reads TGTGCCAGCAGCCTCGTGGCGGGAGGCTACTACGAGCAGTACTTC. V gene TRBV7-2 combines with J gene TRBJ2-7; 8 bases are a match to TRBD2. The V and J ends lost 5 bases and 3 bases, in that order; junction bases with no gene match: 9. Germline V gene lookup returns CDR1 SGHTA and CDR2 FQGNSA. The length of the CDR3 is 15 residues.

The chain combines TRBV7-2 with TRBJ1-1, with D perhaps matching TRBD1 (6 bases). The CDR3 runs 16 residues. CDR1 SGHTA and CDR2 FQGNSA come from the germline V gene. Trimming cost V 0 bases and J 0 bases, with 11 bases left between them. In DNA form, the CDR3 reads TGTGCCAGCAGCTTAGCCCAACAGGGAGTGAACACTGAAGCTTTCTTT. Protein sequence: CASSLAQQGVNTEAFF.

The CDR3 reads CASSLGQRHPNYGYTF. As DNA, the CDR3 is TGTGCCAGCAGCTTGGGACAGCGCCACCCGAACTATGGCTACACCTTC. V gene TRBV5-6 combines with J gene TRBJ1-2, with D possibly TRBD1 on 5 matching bases. V was trimmed by 0 bases and J by 2 bases, leaving 14 bases between them. This CDR3 comprises 16 residues. CDR1 and CDR2 from the germline V gene are SGHDT and YYEEEE.

The gene calls are TRBV30 and TRBJ2-7, with a tentative D call TRBD1 (6 bases). V was cut by 1 base and J by 0 bases, with 19 bases left in between. CDR3 length: 17 residues. The germline V gene encodes CDR1 GTSNPN and CDR2 SVGIG (reference sequence). CDR3 amino acids: CAWSALLQGPTSYEQYF. DNA of the CDR3: TGTGCCTGGAGTGCCCTCCTACAGGGACCGACCTCCTACGAGCAGTACTTC.

Here the CDR3 DNA reads TGTGCCAGCAGTGACGGGTCGAGCAATCAGCCCCAGCATTTT. Translated: CASSDGSSNQPQHF. The chain recombines TRBV2 with TRBJ1-5; D not resolved. Germline CDR1 SNHLY, CDR2 FYNNEI. The CDR3 spans 14 residues. V was trimmed by 3 bases and J by 1 base, leaving 7 bases between them. The variable domain in full, completed from reference TRBV2 and TRBJ1-5, reads EPEVTQTPSHQVTQMGQEVILRCVPISNHLYFYWYRQILGQKVEFLVSFYNNEISEKSEIFDDQFSVERPDGSNFTLKIRSTKLEDSAMYFCASSDGSSNQPQHFGDGTRLSIL.

The rearrangement uses TRBV19 and TRBJ2-1; 9 positions match TRBD1. CDR1 LNHDA and CDR2 SQIVND come from the germline V gene (reference sequence). The CDR3 runs to 15 residues. V shed 4 bases, J shed 8 bases, and the junction held 9 bases outside the gene matches. CDR3 DNA sequence: TGTGCCAGTAGTAGGGCCGGGACAGGGTTCGATGAGCAGTTCTTC. This translates into CASSRAGTGFDEQFF.

This CDR3 is CASTRDRITGELFF. CDR3 DNA: TGTGCCAGTACCCGGGACAGAATCACCGGGGAGCTGTTTTTT. V and J are TRBV7-3 and TRBJ2-2; 7 bases agree with TRBD1. The trim removed 9 bases at V and 4 bases at J, leaving 8 bases unmatched. The CDR3 has 14 amino acids. Germline V gene lookup returns CDR1 SGHTA and CDR2 FQGTGA.

This chain uses TRBV3-1 (or the pseudogene TRBV3-2) with TRBJ1-1; D is unclear. Trimming pared 0 bases from V and 1 base from J, leaving 6 bases between. CDR3 length: 14 amino acids. The germline CDR1 and CDR2 sequences are LGHDT and YNNKEL (reference sequence). The chain's CDR3 is CASSQDYRNTEAFF. DNA for the CDR3: TGTGCCAGCAGCCAAGATTATAGGAACACTGAAGCTTTCTTT.

A word on this clone: The identical CDR3 is also encoded by other nucleotide sequences in the sample. The chain links TRBV19 to TRBJ2-3, with TRBD1 matching over 9 bases. This CDR3 is built from 13 residues. Trimming at V came to 7 bases and at J to 5 bases, leaving 4 bases not matched to a gene. Germline CDR1 is LNHDA and CDR2 is SQIVND (reference sequence). In nucleotides, the CDR3 is TGTGCCAGTACGGACAGGGGAAGAGATACGCAGTATTTT. Residues: CASTDRGRDTQYF.

This chain joins TRBV4-3 and TRBJ2-1; D call uncertain. Germline values: CDR1 LGHNA, CDR2 YSLEER. Trimming took off 0 bases at V and 7 bases at J, with 13 bases between the two ends. The CDR3 extends over 15 amino acids. The CDR3 nucleotides read TGCGCCAGCAGCCAAGAGCGGCCTAGTGGGAATGAGCAGTTCTTC. It codes for CASSQERPSGNEQFF.

This clone occurred once. The CDR3 sequence: CASSRDSSARGTDTQYF. CDR3 in DNA: TGTGCCAGCAGCCGTGATTCTAGCGCCCGCGGCACAGATACGCAGTATTTT. The chain recombines TRBV5-8 with TRBJ2-3, with D perhaps TRBD2 (6 bases). The CDR3 loop spans 17 amino acids. CDR1 SGHTS and CDR2 YDEGEE come from the germline V gene. Between the trimmed V and J ends, which lost 4 bases and 1 base, there was a span of 19 bases.

The chain couples TRBV15 to TRBJ2-5; TRBD2 agrees at 12 bases. V was clipped by 0 bases and J by 0 bases; unmatched bases: 8. The CDR3 sequence is 19 residues long. Germline V CDR1 and CDR2: LNHNV, YYDKDF (reference sequence). The DNA of the CDR3 is TGTGCCACCAGCAGAGACTATCCAGGACTAGCGGGAAACCAAGAGACCCAGTACTTC. Translation: CATSRDYPGLAGNQETQYF.

This clone turned up a few times. V usage is TRBV5-6 and J usage is TRBJ2-7; 9 nucleotides line up with TRBD2. The CDR3 has 15 amino acids. Trimming at V came to 1 base and at J to 4 bases, leaving 6 bases not matched to a gene. The germline V gene encodes CDR1 SGHDT and CDR2 YYEEEE. This CDR3 reads CASSLWSSGGYEQYF. CDR3 coding DNA: TGTGCCAGCAGCTTGTGGTCAAGCGGGGGGTACGAGCAGTACTTC.

V gene TRBV2 combines with J gene TRBJ1-1; 9 nucleotides align to TRBD1. Germline V gene data show CDR1 as SNHLY and CDR2 as FYNNEI. J was trimmed by 5 bases and V by 7 bases; bases with no gene match: 8. CDR3 length equals 14 residues. The CDR3 nucleotides are TGTGCCAGCACGGGCTACAGGGGGCGGACTGAAGCTTTCTTT. It is translated as CASTGYRGRTEAFF.

V gene TRBV29-1 combines with J gene TRBJ1-1; TRBD1 is a possible D gene (5 bases). This CDR3 is 14 amino acids long. V was clipped by 7 bases and J by 0 bases, with 15 bases between them. Germline V lookup: CDR1 SQVTM, CDR2 ANQGSEA. CDR3: CSALRVPMNTEAFF. In nucleotides, the CDR3 is TGCAGCGCCCTCAGGGTCCCCATGAACACTGAAGCTTTCTTT.

The rearrangement joins TRBV27 to TRBJ2-7, with 8 bases aligning to TRBD2. This CDR3 region has 15 residues. CDR1 and CDR2 from the germline V gene are MNHEY and SMNVEV (reference sequence). Trimming cost V 6 bases and J 0 bases; bases outside gene matches: 7. The chain's CDR3 is CASRAGGPSSYEQYF. CDR3 bases: TGTGCCAGCAGGGCGGGGGGCCCTAGCTCCTACGAGCAGTACTTC.

Many counts were recorded for this clone. The CDR3 DNA sequence: TGTGCCAGCGGGACAGCTACCTCCTACAATGAGCAGTTCTTC. It encodes CASGTATSYNEQFF. The V gene is TRBV6-5, the J gene TRBJ2-1; 7 bases are a match to TRBD1. This CDR3 is built from 14 residues. V gave up 8 bases and J gave up 0 bases; unmatched junction bases: 4. Per the germline V gene, CDR1 is MNHEY and CDR2 is SVGAGI.

This clone was observed once. The DNA for the CDR3 is TGTGCCAGTAGTATGTCAGGCAGGGTCGAGCAGTACTTC. Translating gives CASSMSGRVEQYF. V is TRBV19 and J is TRBJ2-7, with D perhaps matching TRBD1 (5 bases). The CDR3 length is 13 residues. Germline CDR1 is LNHDA and CDR2 is SQIVND (reference sequence). Trimming took 3 bases from V and 6 from J, leaving 12 bases between them.

This chain uses TRBV29-1 with TRBJ1-1, with no clear D. This CDR3 spans 13 amino acids. CDR1 and CDR2 (germline): SQVTM, ANQGSEA. Trimming removed 2 bases from V and 3 bases from J, with 10 bases in between. The DNA of the CDR3 is TGCAGCGTTGAAAGTCGACGGGACACTGAAGCTTTCTTT. Translated, it gives CSVESRRDTEAFF.

V is TRBV5-1 and J is TRBJ1-1, with 7 bases matching TRBD1. CDR3 length: 12 residues. The junction had 5 bases not matched to a gene; V was cut back by 4 bases and J by 8 bases. Germline lookup yields CDR1 SGHRS and CDR2 YFSETQ. The DNA of the CDR3 is TGCGCCAGCAGCCCTGACAGGGTGGAAGCTTTCTTT. Its protein is CASSPDRVEAFF.

In DNA, the CDR3 is TGTGCCAGCAAGACCCCAATGGAGGGACCTGGGCAGCCCCAGCATTTT. Translated: CASKTPMEGPGQPQHF. The chain recombines TRBV28 with TRBJ1-5, with D possibly TRBD1 on 5 matching bases. The CDR3 consists of 16 residues. The germline V gene encodes CDR1 MDHEN and CDR2 SYDVKM. The V gene lost 7 bases and the J gene lost 7 bases, with 23 bases spanning the gap.

The V and J genes are TRBV18 and TRBJ1-1, with 9 bases fitting TRBD1. The CDR3 is 14 amino acids. The junction had 5 bases not matched to a gene; V was cut back by 5 bases and J by 4 bases. Germline V gives CDR1 KGHSH, CDR2 LQKENI. DNA of the CDR3: TGTGCCAGCTCAGCTTCGGGACAGGGCACTGAAGCTTTCTTT. This sequence encodes CASSASGQGTEAFF.

This clone was counted a single time. This rearrangement joins TRBV7-3 to TRBJ2-3; 9 bases are shared with TRBD1. Germline-derived CDR1 and CDR2 are SGHTA and FQGTGA. V shed 7 bases and J 3 bases; nucleotides not matched to a gene: 8. The CDR3 is 15 amino acids. This CDR3 is CASKQSTGGTDTQYF. The CDR3 DNA follows: TGTGCCAGCAAACAATCGACAGGGGGAACAGATACGCAGTATTTT.

This rearrangement joins TRBV5-5 to TRBJ1-2; D may be TRBD1 (5 bases). Germline V gene lookup returns CDR1 SGHKS and CDR2 YYEKEE (reference sequence). The CDR3 covers 14 residues. The V end lost 4 bases, the J end lost 3 bases, and 13 bases lay between the germline ends. The CDR3 bases are TGTGCCAGCAGCCTATTATTGACAGACTATGGCTACACCTTC. Encoded protein: CASSLLLTDYGYTF.